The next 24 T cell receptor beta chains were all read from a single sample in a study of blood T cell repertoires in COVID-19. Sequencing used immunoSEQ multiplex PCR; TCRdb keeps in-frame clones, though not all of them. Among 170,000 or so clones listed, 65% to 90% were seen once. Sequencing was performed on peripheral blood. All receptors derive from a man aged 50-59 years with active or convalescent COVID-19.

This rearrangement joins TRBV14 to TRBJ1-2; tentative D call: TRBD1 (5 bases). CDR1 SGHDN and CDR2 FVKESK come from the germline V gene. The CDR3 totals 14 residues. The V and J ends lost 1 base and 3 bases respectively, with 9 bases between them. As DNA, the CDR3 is TGTGCCAGCAGCCAAGTTGGACAACACTATGGCTACACCTTC. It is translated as CASSQVGQHYGYTF.

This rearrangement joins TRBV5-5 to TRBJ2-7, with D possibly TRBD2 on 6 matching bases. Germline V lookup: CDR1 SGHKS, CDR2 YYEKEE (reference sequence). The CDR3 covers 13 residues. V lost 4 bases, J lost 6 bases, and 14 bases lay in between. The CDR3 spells CASSTSGGSEQYF. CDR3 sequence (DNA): TGTGCCAGCAGCACGTCCGGAGGGAGCGAGCAGTACTTC. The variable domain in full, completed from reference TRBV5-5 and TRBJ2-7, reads DAGVTQSPTHLIKTRGQQVTLRCSPISGHKSVSWYQQVLGQGPQFIFQYYEKEERGRGNFPDRFSARQFPNYSSELNVNALLLGDSALYLCASSTSGGSEQYFGPGTRLTVT.

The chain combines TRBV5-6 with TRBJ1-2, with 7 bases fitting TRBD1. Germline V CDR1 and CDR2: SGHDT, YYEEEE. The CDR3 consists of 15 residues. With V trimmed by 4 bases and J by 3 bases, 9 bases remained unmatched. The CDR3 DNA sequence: TGTGCCAGCAGCCTAGGACAGGAAAGGCACTATGGCTACACCTTC. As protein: CASSLGQERHYGYTF.

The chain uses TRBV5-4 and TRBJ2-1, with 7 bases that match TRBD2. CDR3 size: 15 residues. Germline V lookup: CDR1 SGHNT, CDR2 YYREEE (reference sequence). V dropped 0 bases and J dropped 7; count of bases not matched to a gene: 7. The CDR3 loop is CASSLGGVGGNEQFF. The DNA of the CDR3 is TGTGCCAGCAGCTTGGGTGGGGTCGGGGGGAATGAGCAGTTCTTC.

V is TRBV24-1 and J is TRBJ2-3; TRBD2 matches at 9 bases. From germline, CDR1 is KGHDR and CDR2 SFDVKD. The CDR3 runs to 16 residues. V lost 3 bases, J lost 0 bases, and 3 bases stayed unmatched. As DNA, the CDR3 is TGTGCCACCAGTGATAGGACTAGCGCGAGCACAGATACGCAGTATTTT. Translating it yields CATSDRTSASTDTQYF.

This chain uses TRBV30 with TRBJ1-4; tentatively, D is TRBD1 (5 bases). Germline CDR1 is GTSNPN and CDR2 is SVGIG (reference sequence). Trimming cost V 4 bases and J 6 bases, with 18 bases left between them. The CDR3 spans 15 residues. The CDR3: CAWKASFWGDEKLFF. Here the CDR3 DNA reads TGTGCCTGGAAAGCTTCCTTTTGGGGGGATGAAAAACTGTTTTTT.

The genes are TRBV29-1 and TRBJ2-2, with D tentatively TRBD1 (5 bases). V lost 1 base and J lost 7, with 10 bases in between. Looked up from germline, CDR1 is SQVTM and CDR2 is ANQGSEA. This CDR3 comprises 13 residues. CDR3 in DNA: TGCAGCGTTGAAGGTCAGGGCGGCGGGGAGCTGTTTTTT. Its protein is CSVEGQGGGELFF.

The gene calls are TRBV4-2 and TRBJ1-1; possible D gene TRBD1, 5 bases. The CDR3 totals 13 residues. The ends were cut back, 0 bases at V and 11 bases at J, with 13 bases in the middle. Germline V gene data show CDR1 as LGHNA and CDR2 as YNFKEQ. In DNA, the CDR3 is TGTGCCAGCAGCCAAGATCTGGGCAGGGATGCTTTCTTT. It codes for CASSQDLGRDAFF.

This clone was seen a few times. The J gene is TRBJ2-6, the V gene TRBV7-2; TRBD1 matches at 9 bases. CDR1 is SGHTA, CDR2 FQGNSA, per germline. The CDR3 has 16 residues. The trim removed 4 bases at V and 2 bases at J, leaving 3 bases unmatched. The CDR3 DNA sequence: TGTGCCAGCAGCTACAGACAGGGGGCTGGGGCCAACGTCCTGACTTTC. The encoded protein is CASSYRQGAGANVLTF.

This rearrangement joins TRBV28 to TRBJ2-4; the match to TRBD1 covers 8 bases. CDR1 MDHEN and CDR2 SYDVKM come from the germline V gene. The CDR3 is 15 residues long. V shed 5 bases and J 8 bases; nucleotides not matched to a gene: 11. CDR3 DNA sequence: TGTGCCAGCAGTCCCCCCGGACAGGGAACGTACATTCAGTACTTC. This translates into CASSPPGQGTYIQYF.

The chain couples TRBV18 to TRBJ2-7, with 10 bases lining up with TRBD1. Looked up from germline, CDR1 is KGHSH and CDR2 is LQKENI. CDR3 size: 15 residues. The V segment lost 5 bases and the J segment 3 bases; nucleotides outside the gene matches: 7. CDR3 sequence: CASSSTGGYDYEQYF. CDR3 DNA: TGTGCCAGCTCATCGACAGGGGGCTATGACTACGAGCAGTACTTC. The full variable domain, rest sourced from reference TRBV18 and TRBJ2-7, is NAGVMQNPRHLVRRRGQEARLRCSPMKGHSHVYWYRQLPEEGLKFMVYLQKENIIDESGMPKERFSAEFPKEGPSILRIQQVVRGDSAAYFCASSSTGGYDYEQYFGPGTRLTVT.

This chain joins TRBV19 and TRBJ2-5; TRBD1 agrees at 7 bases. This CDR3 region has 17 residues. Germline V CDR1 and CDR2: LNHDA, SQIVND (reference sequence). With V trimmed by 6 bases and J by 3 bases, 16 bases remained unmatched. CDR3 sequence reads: CASSPYRGVKIEETQYF. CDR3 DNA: TGTGCCAGTAGCCCCTACAGGGGCGTGAAGATAGAAGAGACCCAGTACTTC.

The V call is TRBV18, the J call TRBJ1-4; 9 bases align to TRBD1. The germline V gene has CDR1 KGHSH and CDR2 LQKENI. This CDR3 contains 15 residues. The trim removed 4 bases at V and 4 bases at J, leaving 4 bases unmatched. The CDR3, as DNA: TGTGCCAGCTCACGACCGGGACAGGGTAATGAAAAACTGTTTTTT. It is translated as CASSRPGQGNEKLFF.

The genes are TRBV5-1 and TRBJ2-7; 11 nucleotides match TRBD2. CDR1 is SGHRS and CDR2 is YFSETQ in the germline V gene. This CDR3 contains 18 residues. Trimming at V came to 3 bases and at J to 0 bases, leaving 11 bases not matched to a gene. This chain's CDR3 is CASSSLSSGRLSSYEQYF. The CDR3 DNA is TGCGCCAGCAGCTCTCTCTCTAGCGGGAGGCTTAGCTCCTACGAGCAGTACTTC.

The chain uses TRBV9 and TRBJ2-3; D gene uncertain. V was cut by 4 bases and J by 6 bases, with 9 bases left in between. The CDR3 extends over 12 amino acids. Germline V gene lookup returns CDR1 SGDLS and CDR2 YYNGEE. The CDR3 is CASSRIADTQYF. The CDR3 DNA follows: TGTGCCAGCAGCCGAATAGCTGATACGCAGTATTTT. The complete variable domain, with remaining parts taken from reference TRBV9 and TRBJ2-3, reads DSGVTQTPKHLITATGQRVTLRCSPRSGDLSVYWYQQSLDQGLQFLIQYYNGEERAKGNILERFSAQQFPDLHSELNLSSLELGDSALYFCASSRIADTQYFGPGTRLTVL.

In nucleotides, the CDR3 is TGTGCCAGCAGCCGACGGATGGGTGGTCGGGGCACTGAAGCTTTCTTT. Its protein product is CASSRRMGGRGTEAFF. This rearrangement joins TRBV11-2 to TRBJ1-1; no reliable D call. Looked up from germline, CDR1 is SGHAT and CDR2 is FQNNGV. The CDR3 runs to 16 residues. Trimming shortened V by 5 bases and J by 4 bases, and 20 bases separated the two germline ends.

The CDR3 coding sequence is TGCAGTGCTAGTCACCTTCAGGGGAGTGGGGACACTGAAGCTTTCTTT. Amino acid sequence: CSASHLQGSGDTEAFF. V usage is TRBV20-1 and J usage is TRBJ1-1; D possibly corresponds to TRBD1 (6 bases). V dropped 3 bases and J dropped 3 bases, with 20 bases sitting between them. This CDR3 comprises 16 residues. Germline lookup yields CDR1 DFQATT and CDR2 SNEGSKA (reference sequence).

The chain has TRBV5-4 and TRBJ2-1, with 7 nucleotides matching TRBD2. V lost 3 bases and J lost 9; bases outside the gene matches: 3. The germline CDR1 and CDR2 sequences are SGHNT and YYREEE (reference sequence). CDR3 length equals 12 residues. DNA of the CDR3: TGTGCCAGCAGCTCCCTAGCGGCTGAGCAGTTCTTC. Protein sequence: CASSSLAAEQFF. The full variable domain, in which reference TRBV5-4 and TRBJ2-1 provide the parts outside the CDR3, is ETGVTQSPTHLIKTRGQQVTLRCSSQSGHNTVSWYQQALGQGPQFIFQYYREEENGRGNFPPRFSGLQFPNYSSELNVNALELDDSALYLCASSSLAAEQFFGPGTRLTVL.

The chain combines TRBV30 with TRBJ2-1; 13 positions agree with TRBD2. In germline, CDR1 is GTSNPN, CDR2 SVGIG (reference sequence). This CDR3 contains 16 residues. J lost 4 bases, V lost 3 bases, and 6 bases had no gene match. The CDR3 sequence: CAWSPLAGGRYNEQFF. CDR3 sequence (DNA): TGTGCCTGGAGCCCACTAGCGGGAGGGAGATACAATGAGCAGTTCTTC.

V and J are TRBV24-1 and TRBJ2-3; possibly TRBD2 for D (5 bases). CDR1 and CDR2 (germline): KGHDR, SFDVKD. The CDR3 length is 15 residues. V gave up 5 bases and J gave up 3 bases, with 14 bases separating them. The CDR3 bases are TGTGCCACCAGTGCACGCGAGGGTGAGACAGATACGCAGTATTTT. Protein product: CATSAREGETDTQYF.

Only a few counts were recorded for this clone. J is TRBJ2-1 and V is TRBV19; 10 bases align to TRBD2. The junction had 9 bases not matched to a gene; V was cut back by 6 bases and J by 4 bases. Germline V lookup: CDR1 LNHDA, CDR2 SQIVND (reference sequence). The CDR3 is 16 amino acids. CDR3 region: CASSTRTSGSYNEQFF. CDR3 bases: TGTGCCAGTAGCACCCGGACTAGCGGAAGTTACAATGAGCAGTTCTTC.

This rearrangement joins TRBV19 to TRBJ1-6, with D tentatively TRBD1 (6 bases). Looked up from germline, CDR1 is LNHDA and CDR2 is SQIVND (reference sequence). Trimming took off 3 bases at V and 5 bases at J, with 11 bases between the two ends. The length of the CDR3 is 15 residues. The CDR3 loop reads CASSIGTRNNSPLHF. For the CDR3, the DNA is TGTGCCAGTAGTATCGGGACACGGAATAATTCACCCCTCCACTTT.

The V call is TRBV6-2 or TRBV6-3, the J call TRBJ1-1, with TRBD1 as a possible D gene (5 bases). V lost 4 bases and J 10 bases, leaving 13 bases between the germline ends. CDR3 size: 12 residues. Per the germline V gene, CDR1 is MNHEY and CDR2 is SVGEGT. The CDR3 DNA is TGTGCCAGCAGTTCAATCGGGGGTGTAGCTTTCTTT. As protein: CASSSIGGVAFF.

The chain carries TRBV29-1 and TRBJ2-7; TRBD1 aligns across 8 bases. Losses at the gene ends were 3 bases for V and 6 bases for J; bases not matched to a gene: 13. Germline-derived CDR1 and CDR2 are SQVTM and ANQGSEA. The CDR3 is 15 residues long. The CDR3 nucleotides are TGCAGCGTTGAGCCTATGGACAGGGCGATGGGCGAGCAGTACTTC. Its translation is CSVEPMDRAMGEQYF.